Shown below are 21 T cell receptor beta chains from a single sample sequenced in a study of T cell repertoires in cytomegalovirus infection. TCRdb independently ran MiXCR on the reads; one entry per CDR3 protein. The sample has roughly 340,000 distinct CDR3 sequences; under 35% are singletons. These receptors have no identified antigens. The sequences come from cultured PBMCs, collected from culture after CMV antigen stimulation. The source is a human donor in good health (CMV status not recorded). Some clones in this sample may be carry-over from other donors' samples.

This chain connects TRBV7-2 to TRBJ2-3; the match to TRBD2 covers 9 bases. The CDR3 loop spans 17 amino acids. J gave up 0 bases and V 1 base, and 5 bases lay outside the gene matches. Germline V gene sequence: CDR1 SGHTA, CDR2 FQGNSA. For the CDR3, the DNA is TGTGCCAGCAGCTTAGTTCCTAGCGGGGCTAGCACAGATACGCAGTATTTT. Translation: CASSLVPSGASTDTQYF.

The chain carries TRBV30 and TRBJ1-5; D is possibly TRBD1 (6 bases). Between the trimmed V and J ends, which lost 5 bases and 4 bases, there was a span of 12 bases. Germline CDR1 is GTSNPN and CDR2 is SVGIG (reference sequence). This CDR3 contains 13 residues. CDR3 loop: CAWGRGGNQPQHF. As DNA, the CDR3 is TGTGCCTGGGGAAGGGGGGGGAATCAGCCCCAGCATTTT.

The chain carries TRBV6-1 and TRBJ2-1; D uncertain. V dropped 6 bases and J dropped 6 bases, with 18 bases sitting between them. CDR1 and CDR2 (germline): MNHNS, SASEGT. CDR3 size: 15 residues. CDR3 in amino acids: CASRPESGLVNEQFF. The CDR3 nucleotides are TGTGCCAGCAGGCCCGAGTCAGGTTTGGTCAATGAGCAGTTCTTC.

This clonotype was found a few times. V and J are TRBV6-1 and TRBJ2-7; D is uncertain. CDR1 and CDR2 (germline): MNHNS, SASEGT. The germline V and J ends were trimmed by 6 bases and 3 bases, with 6 bases remaining between them. The CDR3 extends over 11 amino acids. CDR3 residues: CASRKGYEQYF. CDR3 nucleotides: TGTGCCAGCAGAAAAGGCTACGAGCAGTACTTC.

This clonotype was observed many times. The V gene is TRBV7-6, the J gene TRBJ2-3; the match to TRBD1 covers 7 bases. CDR1 is SGHVS, CDR2 FNYEAQ, per germline. The CDR3 is 15 residues long. The ends lost 2 bases at V and 1 base at J; junction bases unmatched: 3. CDR3 sequence: CASSLLDRRTDTQYF. The CDR3 bases are TGTGCCAGCAGCTTATTGGACAGGCGCACAGATACGCAGTATTTT.

The chain recombines TRBV7-9 with TRBJ2-3; no clear D gene. The CDR3 runs to 14 residues. V dropped 0 bases and J dropped 5 bases, with 9 bases sitting between them. Germline V gives CDR1 SEHNR, CDR2 FQNEAQ (reference sequence). Here the CDR3 reads CASSLAGIRDTQYF. In DNA, the CDR3 is TGTGCCAGCAGCTTAGCGGGGATTAGAGATACGCAGTATTTT.

This clonotype was observed a handful of times. The rearrangement joins TRBV20-1 to TRBJ2-1; 7 positions match TRBD2. This CDR3 region has 14 residues. Germline CDR1 is DFQATT and CDR2 is SNEGSKA (reference sequence). V trimming: 0 bases; J trimming: 7 bases; junction bases outside the gene matches: 6. For the CDR3, the DNA is TGCAGTGCTAGAGATCTGGTTAGCGGGAATGAGCAGTTCTTC. It is translated as CSARDLVSGNEQFF.

CDR3 nucleotide sequence: TGCGCCAGCAGCCAAGAAGGAGGGTTTTCACCCCTCCACTTT. As protein: CASSQEGGFSPLHF. The rearrangement uses TRBV4-1 and TRBJ1-6; D is uncertain. Looked up from germline, CDR1 is MGHRA and CDR2 is YSYEKL. V lost 0 bases, J lost 9 bases, and 9 bases lay in between. This CDR3 contains 14 residues.

The chain combines TRBV4-2 with TRBJ2-2; possible D gene TRBD1, 5 bases. From germline, CDR1 is LGHNA and CDR2 YNFKEQ. The CDR3 loop spans 14 amino acids. Trimming removed 1 base at V and 7 bases at J, with 10 bases between. CDR3 amino acids: CASSQAGHSGELFF. As DNA, the CDR3 is TGTGCCAGCAGCCAAGCAGGGCACAGCGGGGAGCTGTTTTTT.

This clonotype was detected ten times or more. This chain joins TRBV7-3 and TRBJ2-1; D not certain. V lost 2 bases and J 6 bases, leaving 8 bases between the germline ends. Germline V gene sequence: CDR1 SGHTA, CDR2 FQGTGA. CDR3 length: 13 residues. The CDR3 spells CASSLGMSNEQFF. The CDR3 DNA sequence: TGTGCCAGCAGCTTAGGGATGAGCAATGAGCAGTTCTTC. Complete variable domain (other parts from reference TRBV7-3 and TRBJ2-1): GAGVSQTPSNKVTEKGKYVELRCDPISGHTALYWYRQSLGQGPEFLIYFQGTGAADDSGLPNDRFFAVRPEGSVSTLKIQRTERGDSAVYLCASSLGMSNEQFFGPGTRLTVL.

This clonotype has at least ten counts. Mismatch with germline at one junction end may stem from a read error. This CDR3 reads CASSLGGSYGYTF. The CDR3 DNA is TGTGCCAGCAGCTTAGGAGGGAGCTATGGCTACACCTTC. The V and J genes are TRBV12-3 or TRBV12-4 and TRBJ1-2; D ambiguous. CDR3 length: 13 amino acids.

The rearrangement uses TRBV6-6 and TRBJ1-4; TRBD1 agrees at 7 bases. After removal of 7 bases from V and 2 bases from J, the junction contained 4 bases not matched to a gene. The CDR3 runs to 14 residues. Germline CDR1 reads MNHNY; CDR2 reads SVGAGI (reference sequence). CDR3 nucleotides: TGTGCCAGCACTTCGACAGGGACTAATGAAAAACTGTTTTTT. Translating it yields CASTSTGTNEKLFF.

The rearrangement uses TRBV5-1 and TRBJ2-5, with D perhaps TRBD2 (6 bases). The CDR3 contains 14 residues. The germline V gene encodes CDR1 SGHRS and CDR2 YFSETQ. V was trimmed by 3 bases and J by 5 bases, leaving 14 bases between them. The CDR3 protein is CASSSFAGGETQYF. The CDR3 region has the DNA TGCGCCAGCAGCTCGTTTGCCGGAGGGGAGACCCAGTACTTC. The variable domain in full, with the rest retrieved from reference TRBV5-1 and TRBJ2-5, is KAGVTQTPRYLIKTRGQQVTLSCSPISGHRSVSWYQQTPGQGLQFLFEYFSETQRNKGNFPGRFSGRQFSNSRSEMNVSTLELGDSALYLCASSSFAGGETQYFGPGTRLLVL.

This clonotype occurred a few times. The chain joins TRBV7-3 to TRBJ2-5; 10 nucleotides align to TRBD1. Germline trimming cut 4 bases from V and 0 bases from J; bases unmatched to any gene: 2. Germline V lookup: CDR1 SGHTA, CDR2 FQGTGA. CDR3 length: 15 amino acids. The CDR3 DNA follows: TGTGCCAGCAGCTGGGGACAGGGGAACCAAGAGACCCAGTACTTC. It is translated as CASSWGQGNQETQYF.

This clonotype was seen a few times. The chain couples TRBV27 to TRBJ2-1, with 11 bases aligning to TRBD2. This CDR3 has 14 residues. With V trimmed by 6 bases and J by 7 bases, 5 bases remained unmatched. The germline V gene has CDR1 MNHEY and CDR2 SMNVEV (reference sequence). The CDR3 DNA follows: TGTGCCAGCAGGACTAGCGGGAATCGGAATGAGCAGTTCTTC. Protein sequence: CASRTSGNRNEQFF.

The table lists this clonotype with many counts. CDR3: CAISPSGQGSSPLHF. The CDR3 DNA reads TGTGCCATCAGCCCCAGCGGACAGGGGTCTTCACCCCTCCACTTT. This chain uses TRBV10-3 with TRBJ1-6, with 9 bases fitting TRBD1. J lost 9 bases, V lost 6 bases, and 9 bases had no gene match. Germline lookup yields CDR1 ENHRY and CDR2 SYGVKD. The CDR3 consists of 15 residues.

The chain recombines TRBV5-1 with TRBJ2-3; 8 nucleotides align to TRBD1. Per the germline V gene, CDR1 is SGHRS and CDR2 is YFSETQ. The V gene end was trimmed by 6 bases and the J gene end by 1 base; junction bases not matched to a gene: 7. This CDR3 region has 15 residues. DNA of the CDR3: TGCGCCAGCACCCGGACAGGGAGAGGCACAGATACGCAGTATTTT. Translating it yields CASTRTGRGTDTQYF.

This clonotype has ten or more counts. CDR3 sequence (DNA): TGTGCCAGCAGCTCCGTAACAGGGACCCCGTCCAATGAGCAGTTCTTC. Residues: CASSSVTGTPSNEQFF. The chain employs TRBV5-5 and TRBJ2-1; the D gene is possibly TRBD1 (6 bases). The CDR3 has 16 amino acids. CDR1 and CDR2 (germline): SGHKS, YYEKEE (reference sequence). V lost 3 bases, J lost 6 bases, and 19 bases lay in between.

This rearrangement joins TRBV24-1 to TRBJ2-1; the D gene could be TRBD1 or TRBD2 (5 bases each). The length of the CDR3 is 14 residues. Germline CDR1 and CDR2: KGHDR and SFDVKD. Trimming removed 2 bases at V and 7 bases at J, with 11 bases between. The CDR3 coding sequence is TGTGCCACCAGTGATTCGGGCAGGGAGAATGAGCAGTTCTTC. Translated: CATSDSGRENEQFF.

Only a few counts were recorded for this clonotype. The chain recombines TRBV12-3 or TRBV12-4 with TRBJ2-5; TRBD2 agrees at 8 bases. There are 14 residues in the CDR3. J was trimmed by 5 bases and V by 7 bases; bases with no gene match: 9. The CDR3 here is CASTFGGGLETQYF. The CDR3 DNA sequence: TGTGCCAGCACCTTCGGGGGGGGCCTTGAGACCCAGTACTTC.

The V and J genes are TRBV18 and TRBJ1-2; D is unclear. The CDR3 runs 15 residues. V was pared by 4 bases and J by 6 bases, with 18 bases between. Looked up from germline, CDR1 is KGHSH and CDR2 is LQKENI. The CDR3 spells CASSQDRALGDGYTF. The CDR3, as DNA: TGTGCCAGCTCACAGGACCGCGCCCTGGGCGATGGCTACACCTTC.